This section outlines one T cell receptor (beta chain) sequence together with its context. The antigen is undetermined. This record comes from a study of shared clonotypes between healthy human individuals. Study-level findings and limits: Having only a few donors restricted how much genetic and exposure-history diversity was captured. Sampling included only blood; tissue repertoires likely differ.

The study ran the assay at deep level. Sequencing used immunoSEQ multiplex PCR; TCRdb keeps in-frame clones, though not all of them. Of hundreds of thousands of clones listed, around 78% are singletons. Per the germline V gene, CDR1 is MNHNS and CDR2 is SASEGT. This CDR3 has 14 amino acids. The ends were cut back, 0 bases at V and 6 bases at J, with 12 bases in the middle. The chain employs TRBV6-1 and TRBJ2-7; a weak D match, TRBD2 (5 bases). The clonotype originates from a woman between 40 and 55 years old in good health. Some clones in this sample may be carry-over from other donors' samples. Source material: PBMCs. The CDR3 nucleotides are TGTGCCAGCAGTGAAGCGGGAGACAAGGCCGAGCAGTACTTC. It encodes CASSEAGDKAEQYF.